A single sample is the source of the 5 T cell receptor beta chains below, sequenced in a study of T cell responses to AZD1222 COVID-19 vaccine. Method: immunoSEQ multiplex PCR; TCRdb's copy keeps in-frame clones and lacks some. Seen here are roughly 140,000 clones, about 85% observed once, and the top ten hold 5.5% to 7%. The specimen was peripheral blood, collected after recovery from COVID-19. Source of these receptors: an adult who had recovered from COVID-19.

This chain uses TRBV28 with TRBJ1-1; 8 nucleotides agree with TRBD1. Trimming removed 6 bases from V and 0 bases from J; junction bases left unmatched: 9. This CDR3 is 16 amino acids long. Germline CDR1 reads MDHEN; CDR2 reads SYDVKM. CDR3 amino acids: CASRGQGGLMNTEAFF. CDR3 DNA: TGTGCCAGCAGAGGACAGGGAGGGTTGATGAACACTGAAGCTTTCTTT.

The chain combines TRBV5-6 with TRBJ1-1, with 10 positions matching TRBD1. J was trimmed by 6 bases and V by 4 bases; bases with no gene match: 6. Germline V CDR1 and CDR2: SGHDT, YYEEEE. The length of the CDR3 is 14 residues. CDR3 sequence (DNA): TGTGCCAGCAGCCTTGGACAGGGGGTTGCTGAAGCTTTCTTT. Protein product: CASSLGQGVAEAFF. Full variable domain (remainder filled in from reference TRBV5-6 and TRBJ1-1): DAGVTQSPTHLIKTRGQQVTLRCSPKSGHDTVSWYQQALGQGPQFIFQYYEEEERQRGNFPDRFSGHQFPNYSSELNVNALLLGDSALYLCASSLGQGVAEAFFGQGTRLTVV.

This sequence joins TRBV5-5 and TRBJ2-3; 15 nucleotides align to TRBD2. The CDR3 contains 16 residues. Trimming at V came to 3 bases and at J to 3 bases, leaving 2 bases not matched to a gene. Germline-derived CDR1 and CDR2 are SGHKS and YYEKEE (reference sequence). DNA for the CDR3: TGTGCCAGCAGCTCGGGACTAGCGGGGGGAACAGATACGCAGTATTTT. Translated: CASSSGLAGGTDTQYF.

The rearrangement uses TRBV19 and TRBJ1-2; D unclear. The germline V gene has CDR1 LNHDA and CDR2 SQIVND (reference sequence). CDR3 length equals 12 residues. V lost 6 bases and J 4 bases, leaving 9 bases between the germline ends. CDR3 amino acids: CASRMTTYGYTF. CDR3 coding DNA: TGTGCCAGTAGGATGACCACCTATGGCTACACCTTC.

CDR3 coding DNA: TGTGCCAGCAGCTCCTCCGGGCGGGCGCAAGAGACCCAGTACTTC. Encoded protein: CASSSSGRAQETQYF. This sequence joins TRBV11-2 and TRBJ2-5; possible D gene TRBD2, 5 bases. Germline V CDR1 and CDR2: SGHAT, FQNNGV. V lost 4 bases and J lost 2, with 14 bases in between. The CDR3 runs 15 residues. The whole variable domain, remainder taken from reference TRBV11-2 and TRBJ2-5, is EAGVAQSPRYKIIEKRQSVAFWCNPISGHATLYWYQQILGQGPKLLIQFQNNGVVDDSQLPKDRFSAERLKGVDSTLKIQPAKLEDSAVYLCASSSSGRAQETQYFGPGTRLLVL.